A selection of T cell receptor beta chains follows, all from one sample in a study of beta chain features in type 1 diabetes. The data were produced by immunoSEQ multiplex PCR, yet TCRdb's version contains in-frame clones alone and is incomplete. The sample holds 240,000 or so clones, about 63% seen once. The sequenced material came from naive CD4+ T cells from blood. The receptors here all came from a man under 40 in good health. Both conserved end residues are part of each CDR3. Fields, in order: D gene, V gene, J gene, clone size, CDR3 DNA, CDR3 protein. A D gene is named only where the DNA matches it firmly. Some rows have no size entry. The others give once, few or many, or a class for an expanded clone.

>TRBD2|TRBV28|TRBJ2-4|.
TGTGCCAGCAGCCCCATCCGTGCGGGAGGGCAGTACTTC
CASSPIRAGGQYF
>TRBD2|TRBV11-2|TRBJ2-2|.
TGTGCCAGCAGCTTAGTGGGTCTAGCGGCTTTCACCGGGGAGCTGTTTTTT
CASSLVGLAAFTGELFF
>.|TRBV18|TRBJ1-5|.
TGTGCCAGCTCACCATCTCCAGTAGGTCAGCCCCAGCATTTT
CASSPSPVGQPQHF
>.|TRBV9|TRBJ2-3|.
TGTGCCAGCACCCGGGACACTGGGGATACGCAGTATTTT
CASTRDTGDTQYF
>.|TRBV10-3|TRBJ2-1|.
TGTGCCATCAGTGAGTCGAGGGGGGCGAGCAATGAGCAGTTCTTC
CAISESRGASNEQFF
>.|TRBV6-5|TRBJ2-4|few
TGTGCCAGCAGCGGGACTGCCCTAGCCAAAAACATTCAGTACTTC
CASSGTALAKNIQYF
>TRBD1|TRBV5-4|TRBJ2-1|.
TGTGCCAGCAGCCCGGGACAGGCGAACTACAATGAGCAGTTCTTC
CASSPGQANYNEQFF
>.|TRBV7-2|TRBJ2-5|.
TGTGCCAGCAGCCGTCCTGGGATAGAGACCCAGTACTTC
CASSRPGIETQYF
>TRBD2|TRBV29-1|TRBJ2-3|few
TGCAGCGTTGAGAGCGGGAGGGAATACACAGATACGCAGTATTTT
CSVESGREYTDTQYF
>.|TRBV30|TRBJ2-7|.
TGTGCCTGGAGGCTGGGGGCCTCCTACGAGCAGTACTTC
CAWRLGASYEQYF
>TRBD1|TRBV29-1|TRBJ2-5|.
TGCAGCGTAGCGACAGGGGGCGGGAGGGAGACCCAGTACTTC
CSVATGGGRETQYF
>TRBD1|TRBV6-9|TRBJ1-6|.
TGTGCCAGCAGTTATAACCCGCGGGACAGCAATTCACCCCTCCACTTT
CASSYNPRDSNSPLHF
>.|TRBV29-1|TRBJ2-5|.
TGCAGCGTTGAAGGACGAGCGCGACGGGAGACCCAGTACTTC
CSVEGRARRETQYF
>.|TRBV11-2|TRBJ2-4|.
TGTGCCAGCAGCTTCACCGGGCGGGCATGGGGCAAAAACATTCAGTACTTC
CASSFTGRAWGKNIQYF
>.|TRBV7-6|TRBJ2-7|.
TGTGCCAGCAGCTCGGGGGTCGGGTACGAGCAGTACTTC
CASSSGVGYEQYF
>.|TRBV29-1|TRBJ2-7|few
TGCAGCGCCAAAGGACAAGCAGGCTCCTACGAGCAGTACTTC
CSAKGQAGSYEQYF
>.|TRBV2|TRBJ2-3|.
TGTGCCAGCAGCGGACTCTCTCCGTATTTT
CASSGLSPYF
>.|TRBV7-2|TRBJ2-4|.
TGTGCCAGCAGCCGGGGTGAGGTGGACATTCAGTACTTC
CASSRGEVDIQYF
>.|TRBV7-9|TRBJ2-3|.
TGTGCTATGACGGGAGGCACAGATACGCAGTATTTT
CAMTGGTDTQYF
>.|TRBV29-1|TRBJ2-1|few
TGCAGCGTCCAGGGAGTTCCCTACTACAATGAGCAGTTCTTC
CSVQGVPYYNEQFF
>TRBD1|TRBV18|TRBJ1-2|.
TGTGCCAGCGCTGAACAGGGGGAAGGCTACACCTTC
CASAEQGEGYTF
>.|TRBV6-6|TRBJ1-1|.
TGTGCCAGCAGTACACAGGGAAGAGCTTTCTTT
CASSTQGRAFF
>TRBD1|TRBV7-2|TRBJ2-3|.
TGTGCCAGCATCCCCACTATTCAGGGGGAGTCGCAGTATTTT
CASIPTIQGESQYF
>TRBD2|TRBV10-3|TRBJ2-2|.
TGTGCCATCCATACTAGCGGAGGCGGGAACACCGGGGAGCTGTTTTTT
CAIHTSGGGNTGELFF
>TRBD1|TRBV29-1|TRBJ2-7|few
TGCAGCGCTATAGCACGGACAGGGGCGACCTACGAGCAGTACTTC
CSAIARTGATYEQYF
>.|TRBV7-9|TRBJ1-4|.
TGTGCCAGCAGCTTAGGGACAGTAACTAATGAAAAACTGTTTTTT
CASSLGTVTNEKLFF
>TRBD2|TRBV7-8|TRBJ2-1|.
TGTGCCAGCAGCTTAGAGGCTAGCGGGGCCTACAATGAGCAGTTCTTC
CASSLEASGAYNEQFF
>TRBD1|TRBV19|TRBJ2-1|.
TGTGCCAGTCGCCGGGACAGGGAATACAATGAGCAGTTCTTC
CASRRDREYNEQFF
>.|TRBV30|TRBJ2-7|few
TGTGCCTGGAGTGTCAGTGTTTACGAGCAGTACTTC
CAWSVSVYEQYF
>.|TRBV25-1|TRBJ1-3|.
TGTGCCAGCAGTGACAGGCTCTCGTCCTCTGGAAACACCATATATTTT
CASSDRLSSSGNTIYF
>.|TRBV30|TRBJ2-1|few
TGTGCCTGCCTCCGGGAGGGGGCGAAGGGGTTCTTC
CACLREGAKGFF
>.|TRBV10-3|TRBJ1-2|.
TGTGCCACCAGGAGCACCGAGGGCTACACCTTC
CATRSTEGYTF
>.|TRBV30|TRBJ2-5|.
TGTGCCTGGAGTTCCCTCGGGGAGACCCAGTACTTC
CAWSSLGETQYF
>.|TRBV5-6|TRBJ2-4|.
TGTGCCAGCAGCTCACCACTAGCCAAAAACATTCAGTACTTC
CASSSPLAKNIQYF
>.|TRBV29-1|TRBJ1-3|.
TGCAGCGCCAGAGTAAGAGGAAACACCATATATTTT
CSARVRGNTIYF
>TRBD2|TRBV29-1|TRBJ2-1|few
TGCAGCGTTGGATCCGGGACTAGCGGTCTTGGCGAGCAGTTCTTC
CSVGSGTSGLGEQFF
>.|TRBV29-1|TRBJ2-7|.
TGCAGCGTTGATCCCTCCGGGCGGCCTCCCTACGAGCAGTACTTC
CSVDPSGRPPYEQYF
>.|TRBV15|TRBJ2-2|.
TGTGCCACCAGTAGACTAGTAGCCACCGGGGAGCTGTTTTTT
CATSRLVATGELFF